Shown below are 5 T cell receptor beta chains from a single sample sequenced in a study of T cells in Graves' hyperthyroidism and ophthalmopathy. Researchers took RNA transcripts and amplified the TCR beta CDR3 regions from them. First-round RT-PCR targeting the TCR CDR3 was performed with the HTBI primer set. TCRdb recomputed calls from the multiplex PCR reads with MiXCR, one row per CDR3 protein. In the table there are roughly 580,000 distinct CDR3 sequences, approximately 44% of which are singletons. Sequenced sample: peripheral blood or thyroid tissue (not recorded which). These receptors came from a woman under 30 with Graves' hyperthyroidism.

This chain uses TRBV10-3 with TRBJ1-5; 8 bases match TRBD1. The V gene end was trimmed by 6 bases and the J gene end by 5 bases; junction bases not matched to a gene: 15. The CDR3 loop spans 17 amino acids. CDR1 is ENHRY, CDR2 SYGVKD, per germline. CDR3 sequence (DNA): TGTGCCATCAGGGGCGGCGGGGACAGGCTCCATCATCAGCCCCAGCATTTT. Encoded protein: CAIRGGGDRLHHQPQHF.

This clonotype was recorded at least ten times. This chain uses TRBV10-3 with TRBJ1-1; 8 bases are shared with TRBD1. CDR1 is ENHRY, CDR2 SYGVKD, per germline. The CDR3 runs to 14 residues. The trim removed 5 bases at V and 4 bases at J, leaving 6 bases unmatched. The CDR3 sequence: CAISSSTGGTEAFF. The CDR3 DNA sequence: TGTGCCATCAGTTCTTCTACAGGGGGCACTGAAGCTTTCTTT.

The rearrangement joins TRBV9 to TRBJ1-6; 7 positions agree with TRBD1. The CDR3 length is 15 residues. The J segment lost 9 bases and the V segment lost 0 bases, leaving 6 bases of the junction unmatched. Looked up from germline, CDR1 is SGDLS and CDR2 is YYNGEE. The CDR3 coding sequence is TGTGCCAGCAGCGTAGCTTACAGGGGAGGTTCACCCCTCCACTTT. Protein: CASSVAYRGGSPLHF.

This clonotype was seen repeatedly, ten times or more. The chain employs TRBV7-9 and TRBJ2-5; tentative D call: TRBD1 (6 bases). Germline-derived CDR1 and CDR2 are SEHNR and FQNEAQ (reference sequence). The CDR3 covers 15 residues. V gave up 3 bases and J gave up 5 bases, with 16 bases separating them. The CDR3 nucleotides are TGTGCCAGCAGCTTCAACAGGGTGTACCCGGAGACCCAGTACTTC. This encodes CASSFNRVYPETQYF.

The chain links TRBV25-1 to TRBJ1-2; D is ambiguous. The V gene's germline CDR1 is MGHDK and CDR2 SYGVNS. CDR3 length: 14 amino acids. V lost 8 bases and J lost 1, with 14 bases in between. Here the CDR3 reads CASQDPDRNYGYTF. The DNA for the CDR3 is TGTGCCAGCCAAGATCCGGATCGTAACTATGGCTACACCTTC.